This T cell receptor beta chain came from a study of T cells in tuberculosis. Turning to the study itself: In South Africa, adults with active tuberculosis were compared with IGRA-negative and latently infected IGRA-positive adolescents.

Profiling relied on immunoSEQ multiplex PCR, and the TCRdb table lists in-frame clones only, not all of them. The repertoire holds about 25,000 clones, 95% to 96% seen once, with just under 9.5% in the top ten. Of note for this clone: Its specificity is unknown.

Tuberculin skin test and IGRA determined adolescents' latent tuberculosis status at entry. The study's findings and limits: Shorter CDR3-alpha in active tuberculosis partly drove smaller distances. Active tuberculosis TCR-alpha repertoires lay closer to GMM-specific TCRs than IGRA-negative controls, suggesting clonal expansion.

Sequencing input: PBMCs. The source of this sequence is a donor aged 5-35 years with latent tuberculosis or without tuberculosis infection.

As DNA, the CDR3 is TGCAGCGTTGCCTGGTCTAGCGGGGGAGATACGCAGTATTTT. This gives the protein CSVAWSSGGDTQYF. The chain is built from TRBV29-1 and TRBJ2-3; 10 bases agree with TRBD2. With 4 bases clipped from V and 5 bases from J, the junction kept 6 bases outside the gene matches. The CDR3 length is 14 residues. Germline V CDR1 and CDR2: SQVTM, ANQGSEA.